This T cell receptor (beta chain) comes out of a study of blood T cell repertoires in COVID-19. As for the study in general: Sources were T cells, B-cell-depleted T cells, or PBMCs; the material itself was cDNA or gDNA.

Authors' analysis steps: Estimates of nucleated cell counts were drawn from the amplification of reference gene primers. The method was immunoSEQ multiplex PCR; TCRdb's version includes in-frame clones alone and lacks a portion of them. D and trimming come from the DNA, and the V and J calls and clone size come from that table. The profile shows about 15,000 clones, 75% to 90% of them singletons. Germline trimming cut 5 bases from V and 2 bases from J; bases unmatched to any gene: 7. Looked up from germline, CDR1 is LNHNV and CDR2 is YYDKDF (reference sequence). This CDR3 is 16 amino acids long. Sequencing used peripheral blood. The clonotype originates from a human donor in a cohort sampled during active COVID-19. V usage is TRBV15 and J usage is TRBJ2-3; 10 bases are a match to TRBD1. CDR3 protein: CATSRDRGQTTDTQYF. CDR3 coding DNA: TGTGCCACCAGCCGGGACAGGGGCCAGACCACAGATACGCAGTATTTT.